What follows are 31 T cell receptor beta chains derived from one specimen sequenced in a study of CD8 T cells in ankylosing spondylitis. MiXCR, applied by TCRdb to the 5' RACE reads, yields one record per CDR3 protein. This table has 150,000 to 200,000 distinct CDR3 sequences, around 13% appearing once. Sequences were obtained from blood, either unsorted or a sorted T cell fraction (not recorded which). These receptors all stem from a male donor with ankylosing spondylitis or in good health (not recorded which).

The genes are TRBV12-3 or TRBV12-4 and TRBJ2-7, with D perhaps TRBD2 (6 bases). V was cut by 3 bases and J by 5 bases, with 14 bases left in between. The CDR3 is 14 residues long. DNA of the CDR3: TGTGCCAGCAGTTTCGCTTCGGGAGAAGACGAGCAGTACTTC. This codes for CASSFASGEDEQYF.

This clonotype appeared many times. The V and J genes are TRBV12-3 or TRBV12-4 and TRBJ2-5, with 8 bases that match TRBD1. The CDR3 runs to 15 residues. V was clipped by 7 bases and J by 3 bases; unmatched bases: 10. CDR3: CASTDRGPLKETQYF. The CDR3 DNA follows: TGTGCCAGCACCGACAGGGGACCTCTCAAAGAGACCCAGTACTTC.

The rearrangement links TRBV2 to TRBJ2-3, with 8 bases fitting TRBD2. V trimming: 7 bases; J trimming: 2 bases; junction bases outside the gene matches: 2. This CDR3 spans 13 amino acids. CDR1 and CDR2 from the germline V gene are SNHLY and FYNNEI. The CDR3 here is CASNGGVTDTQYF. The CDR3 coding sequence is TGTGCCAGCAACGGGGGGGTCACAGATACGCAGTATTTT.

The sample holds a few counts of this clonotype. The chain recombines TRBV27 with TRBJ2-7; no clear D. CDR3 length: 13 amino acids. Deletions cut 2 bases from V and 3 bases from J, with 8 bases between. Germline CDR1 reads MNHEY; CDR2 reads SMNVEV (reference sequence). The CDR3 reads CASSLGRFYEQYF. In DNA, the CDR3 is TGTGCCAGCAGTTTAGGACGCTTCTACGAGCAGTACTTC.

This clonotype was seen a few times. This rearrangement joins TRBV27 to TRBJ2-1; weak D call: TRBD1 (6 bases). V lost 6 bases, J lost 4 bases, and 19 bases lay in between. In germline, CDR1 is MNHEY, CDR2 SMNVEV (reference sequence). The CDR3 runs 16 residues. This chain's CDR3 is CASRAPRDISYNEQFF. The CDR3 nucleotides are TGTGCCAGCAGAGCTCCCCGGGACATATCATACAATGAGCAGTTCTTC.

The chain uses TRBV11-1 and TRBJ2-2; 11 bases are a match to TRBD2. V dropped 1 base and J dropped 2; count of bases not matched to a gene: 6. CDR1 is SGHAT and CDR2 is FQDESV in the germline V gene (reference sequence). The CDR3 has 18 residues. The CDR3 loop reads CASSLGIGTSGNTGELFF. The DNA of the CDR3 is TGTGCCAGCAGCTTAGGAATCGGGACTAGCGGCAACACCGGGGAGCTGTTTTTT.

CDR3 DNA: TGCGCCAGCAGCTTGGGGCAGGGATCCAATCAGCCCCAGCATTTT. It yields the protein CASSLGQGSNQPQHF. V and J are TRBV5-1 and TRBJ1-5; the D gene is possibly TRBD1 (5 bases). Trimming took off 0 bases at V and 3 bases at J, with 10 bases between the two ends. Germline CDR1 is SGHRS and CDR2 is YFSETQ. The CDR3 spans 15 residues.

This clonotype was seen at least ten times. This CDR3 reads CASSLSGGTLYEQYF. The CDR3 DNA is TGTGCCAGCAGTTTAAGTGGCGGAACTCTCTACGAGCAGTACTTC. The chain couples TRBV12-3 or TRBV12-4 to TRBJ2-7; D not certain. The CDR3 runs to 15 residues. Trimming stripped 2 bases from V and 3 bases from J, with 14 bases between.

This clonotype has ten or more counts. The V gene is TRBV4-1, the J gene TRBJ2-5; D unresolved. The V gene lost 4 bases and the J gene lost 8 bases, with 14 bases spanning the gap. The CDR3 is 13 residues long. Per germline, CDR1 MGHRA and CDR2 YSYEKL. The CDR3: CASSPLGLPTQYF. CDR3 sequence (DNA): TGCGCCAGCAGCCCCCTGGGTCTTCCAACCCAGTACTTC.

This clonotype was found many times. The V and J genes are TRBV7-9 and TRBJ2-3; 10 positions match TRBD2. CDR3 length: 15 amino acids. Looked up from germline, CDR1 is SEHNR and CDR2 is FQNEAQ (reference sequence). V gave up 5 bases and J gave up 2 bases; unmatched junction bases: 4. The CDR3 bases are TGTGCCAGCAGCCGTAGCGGGGGGCCCACAGATACGCAGTATTTT. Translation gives CASSRSGGPTDTQYF.

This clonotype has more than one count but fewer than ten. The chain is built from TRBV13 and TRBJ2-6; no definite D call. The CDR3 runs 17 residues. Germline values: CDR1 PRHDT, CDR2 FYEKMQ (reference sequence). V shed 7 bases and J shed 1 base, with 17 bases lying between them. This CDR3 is CASTAWSEPSGANVLTF. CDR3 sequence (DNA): TGTGCCAGCACTGCGTGGAGCGAACCATCTGGGGCCAACGTCCTGACTTTC.

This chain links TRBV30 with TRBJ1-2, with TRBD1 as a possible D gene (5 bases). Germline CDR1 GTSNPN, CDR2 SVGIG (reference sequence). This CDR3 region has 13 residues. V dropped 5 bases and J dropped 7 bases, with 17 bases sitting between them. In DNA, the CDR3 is TGTGCCTGGTTGGGGGAAGGAGGAAGTGGCTACACCTTC. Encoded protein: CAWLGEGGSGYTF. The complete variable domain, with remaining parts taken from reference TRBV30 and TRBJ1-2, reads SQTIHQWPATLVQPVGSPLSLECTVEGTSNPNLYWYRQAAGRGLQLLFYSVGIGQISSEVPQNLSASRPQDRQFILSSKKLLLSDSGFYLCAWLGEGGSGYTFGSGTRLTVV.

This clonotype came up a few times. The CDR3 DNA follows: TGTGCCAGTAGTAGGGGACCCAGGGAGCAGTACTTC. Residues: CASSRGPREQYF. The chain uses TRBV19 and TRBJ2-7; possibly TRBD1 or TRBD2 for D (5 bases each). Trimming took 4 bases from V and 7 from J, leaving 11 bases between them. This CDR3 region has 12 residues. Germline V gene sequence: CDR1 LNHDA, CDR2 SQIVND (reference sequence).

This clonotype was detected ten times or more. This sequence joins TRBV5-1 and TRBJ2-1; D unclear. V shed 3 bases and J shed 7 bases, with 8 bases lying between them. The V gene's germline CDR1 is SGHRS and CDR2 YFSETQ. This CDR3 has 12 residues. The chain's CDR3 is CASSWNLNEQFF. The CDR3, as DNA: TGCGCCAGCAGCTGGAATCTGAATGAGCAGTTCTTC. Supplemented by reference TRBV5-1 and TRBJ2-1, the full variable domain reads KAGVTQTPRYLIKTRGQQVTLSCSPISGHRSVSWYQQTPGQGLQFLFEYFSETQRNKGNFPGRFSGRQFSNSRSEMNVSTLELGDSALYLCASSWNLNEQFFGPGTRLTVL.

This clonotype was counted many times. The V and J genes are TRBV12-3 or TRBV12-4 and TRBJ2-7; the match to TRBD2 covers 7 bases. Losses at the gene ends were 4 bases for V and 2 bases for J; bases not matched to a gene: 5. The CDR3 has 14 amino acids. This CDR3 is CASSSLAGPYEQYF. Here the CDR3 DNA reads TGTGCCAGCAGTTCCTTAGCGGGCCCCTACGAGCAGTACTTC.

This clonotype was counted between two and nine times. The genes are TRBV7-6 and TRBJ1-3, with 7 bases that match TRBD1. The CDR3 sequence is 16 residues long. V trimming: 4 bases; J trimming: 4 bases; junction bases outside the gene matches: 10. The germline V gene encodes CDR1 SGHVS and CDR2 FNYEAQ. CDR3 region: CASSSDRELGGNTIYF. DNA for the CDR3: TGTGCCAGCAGCTCAGACAGGGAATTGGGCGGAAACACCATATATTTT.

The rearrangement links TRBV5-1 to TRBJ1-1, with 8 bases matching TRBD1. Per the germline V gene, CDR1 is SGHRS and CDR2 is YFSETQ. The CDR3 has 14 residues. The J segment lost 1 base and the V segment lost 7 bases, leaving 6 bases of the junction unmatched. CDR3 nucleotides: TGCGCCAGCGACTTCGGGACAGGGAACACTGAAGCTTTCTTT. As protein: CASDFGTGNTEAFF. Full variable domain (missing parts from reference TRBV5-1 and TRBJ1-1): KAGVTQTPRYLIKTRGQQVTLSCSPISGHRSVSWYQQTPGQGLQFLFEYFSETQRNKGNFPGRFSGRQFSNSRSEMNVSTLELGDSALYLCASDFGTGNTEAFFGQGTRLTVV.

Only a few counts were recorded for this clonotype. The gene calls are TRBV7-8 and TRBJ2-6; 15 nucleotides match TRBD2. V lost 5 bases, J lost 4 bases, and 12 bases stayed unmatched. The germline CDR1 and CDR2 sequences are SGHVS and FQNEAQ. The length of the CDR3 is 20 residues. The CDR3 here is CASSLPGLAGGPVGANVLTF. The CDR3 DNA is TGTGCCAGCAGCCTCCCCGGACTAGCGGGGGGGCCGGTCGGGGCCAACGTCCTGACTTTC.

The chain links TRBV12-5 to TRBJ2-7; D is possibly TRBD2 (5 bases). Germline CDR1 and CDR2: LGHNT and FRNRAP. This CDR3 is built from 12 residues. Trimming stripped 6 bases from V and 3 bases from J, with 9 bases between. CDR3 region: CASGDSFYEQYF. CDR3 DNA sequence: TGTGCTAGTGGGGACTCCTTCTACGAGCAGTACTTC.

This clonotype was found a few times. Written as DNA, the CDR3 is TGTGCCAGCAGCCAAGACCGCTTTGAAGACGGGAGCACTGAAGCTTTCTTT. It yields the protein CASSQDRFEDGSTEAFF. This chain uses TRBV3-1 with TRBJ1-1; D not resolved. Trimming removed 0 bases from V and 4 bases from J, with 18 bases in between. The CDR3 contains 17 residues. Germline V gene sequence: CDR1 LGHDT, CDR2 YNNKEL (reference sequence).

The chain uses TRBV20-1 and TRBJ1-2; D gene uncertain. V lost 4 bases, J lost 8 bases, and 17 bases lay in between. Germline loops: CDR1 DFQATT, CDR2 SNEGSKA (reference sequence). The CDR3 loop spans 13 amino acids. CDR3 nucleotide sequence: TGCAGTGCTACCCGGACCCGTGCGGGGGGCTACACCTTC. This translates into CSATRTRAGGYTF.

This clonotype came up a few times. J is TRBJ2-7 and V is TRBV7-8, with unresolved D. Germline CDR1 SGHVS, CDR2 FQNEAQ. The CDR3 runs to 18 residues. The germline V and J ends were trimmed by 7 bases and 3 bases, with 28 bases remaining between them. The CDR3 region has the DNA TGTGCCAGCAACCCCGGACGTAATCAATTCAAGGGTCTCTACGAGCAGTACTTC. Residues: CASNPGRNQFKGLYEQYF.

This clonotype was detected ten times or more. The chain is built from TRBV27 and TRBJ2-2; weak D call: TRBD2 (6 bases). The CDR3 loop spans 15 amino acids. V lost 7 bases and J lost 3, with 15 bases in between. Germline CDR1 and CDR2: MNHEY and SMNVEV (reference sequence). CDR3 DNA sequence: TGTGCCAGCACCTGGAGGGACGGATACACCGGGGAGCTGTTTTTT. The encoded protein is CASTWRDGYTGELFF.

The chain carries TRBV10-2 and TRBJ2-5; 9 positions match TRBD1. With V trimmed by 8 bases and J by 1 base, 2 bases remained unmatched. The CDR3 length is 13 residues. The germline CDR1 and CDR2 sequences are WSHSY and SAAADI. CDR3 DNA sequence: TGCGCCAGCTTGGGACAGGGCCAAGAGACCCAGTACTTC. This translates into CASLGQGQETQYF.

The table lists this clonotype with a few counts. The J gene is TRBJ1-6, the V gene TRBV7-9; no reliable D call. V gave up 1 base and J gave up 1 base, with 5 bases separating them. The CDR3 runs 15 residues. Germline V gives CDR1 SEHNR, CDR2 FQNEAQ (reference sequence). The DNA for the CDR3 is TGTGCCAGCAGCTTAGTCGGATCCTATAATTCACCCCTCCACTTT. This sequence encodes CASSLVGSYNSPLHF. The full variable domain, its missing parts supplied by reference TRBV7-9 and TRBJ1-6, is DTGVSQNPRHKITKRGQNVTFRCDPISEHNRLYWYRQTLGQGPEFLTYFQNEAQLEKSRLLSDRFSAERPKGSFSTLEIQRTEQGDSAMYLCASSLVGSYNSPLHFGNGTRLTVT.

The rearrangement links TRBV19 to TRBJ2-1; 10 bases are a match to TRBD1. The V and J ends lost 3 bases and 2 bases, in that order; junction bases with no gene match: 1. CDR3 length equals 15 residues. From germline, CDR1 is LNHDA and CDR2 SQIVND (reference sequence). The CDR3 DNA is TGTGCCAGTAGTATCGGACAGGGGGCCTACAATGAGCAGTTCTTC. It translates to CASSIGQGAYNEQFF.

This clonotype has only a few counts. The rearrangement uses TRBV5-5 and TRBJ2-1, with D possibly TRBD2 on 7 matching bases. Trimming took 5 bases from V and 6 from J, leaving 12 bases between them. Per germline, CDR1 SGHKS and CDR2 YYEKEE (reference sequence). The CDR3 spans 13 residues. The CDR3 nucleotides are TGTGCCAGCAGTTACAGGGAGGGCAATGAGCAGTTCTTC. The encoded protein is CASSYREGNEQFF. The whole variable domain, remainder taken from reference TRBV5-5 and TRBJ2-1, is DAGVTQSPTHLIKTRGQQVTLRCSPISGHKSVSWYQQVLGQGPQFIFQYYEKEERGRGNFPDRFSARQFPNYSSELNVNALLLGDSALYLCASSYREGNEQFFGPGTRLTVL.

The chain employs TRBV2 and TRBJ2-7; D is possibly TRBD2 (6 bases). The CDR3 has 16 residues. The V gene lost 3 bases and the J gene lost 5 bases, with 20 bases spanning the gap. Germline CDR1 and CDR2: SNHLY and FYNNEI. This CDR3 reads CASSDVGGPTGDEQYF. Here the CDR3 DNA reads TGTGCCAGCAGTGACGTGGGGGGACCCACGGGCGACGAGCAGTACTTC.

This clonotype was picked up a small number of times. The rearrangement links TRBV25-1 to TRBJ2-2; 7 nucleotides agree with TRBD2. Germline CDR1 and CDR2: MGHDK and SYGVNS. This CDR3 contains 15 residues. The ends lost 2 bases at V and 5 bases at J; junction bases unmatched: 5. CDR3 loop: CASSEPGGGTGELFF. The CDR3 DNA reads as TGTGCCAGCAGTGAACCGGGAGGAGGAACCGGGGAGCTGTTTTTT.

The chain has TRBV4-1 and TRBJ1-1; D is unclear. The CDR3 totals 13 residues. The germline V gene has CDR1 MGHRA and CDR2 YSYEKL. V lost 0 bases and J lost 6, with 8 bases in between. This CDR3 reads CASSQESGAEAFF. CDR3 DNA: TGCGCCAGCAGCCAAGAGTCTGGCGCTGAAGCTTTCTTT.

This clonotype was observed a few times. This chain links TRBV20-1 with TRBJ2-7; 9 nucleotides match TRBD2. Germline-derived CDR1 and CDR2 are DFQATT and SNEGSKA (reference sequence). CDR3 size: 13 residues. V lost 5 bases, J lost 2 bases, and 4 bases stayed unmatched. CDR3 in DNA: TGCAGTGCTTGGACTAGCGAGGCCTACGAGCAGTACTTC. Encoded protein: CSAWTSEAYEQYF.